This TCR beta chain stems from a study of blood T cell repertoires in COVID-19. Study as a whole: From the United States, Italy and Spain came samples of acute and convalescent COVID-19.

The protocol was immunoSEQ multiplex PCR, while the TCRdb copy is restricted to in-frame clones and leaves out a portion. The sample yields hundreds of thousands of clones, more than 65% seen once. Germline CDR1 and CDR2: MNHEY and SVGAGI. The CDR3 is 14 residues long. As for this clone: At one end the junction does not follow the germline gene, possibly because of a read error.

The chain couples TRBV6-5 to TRBJ2-3; D is uncertain. This clonotype originated in an elderly woman with acute or convalescent COVID-19. Sequencing was performed on peripheral blood. CDR3 sequence: CANSLRPLADTQYF. The CDR3 coding sequence is TGTGCCAACAGTCTCCGTCCTTTAGCAGATACGCAGTATTTT.